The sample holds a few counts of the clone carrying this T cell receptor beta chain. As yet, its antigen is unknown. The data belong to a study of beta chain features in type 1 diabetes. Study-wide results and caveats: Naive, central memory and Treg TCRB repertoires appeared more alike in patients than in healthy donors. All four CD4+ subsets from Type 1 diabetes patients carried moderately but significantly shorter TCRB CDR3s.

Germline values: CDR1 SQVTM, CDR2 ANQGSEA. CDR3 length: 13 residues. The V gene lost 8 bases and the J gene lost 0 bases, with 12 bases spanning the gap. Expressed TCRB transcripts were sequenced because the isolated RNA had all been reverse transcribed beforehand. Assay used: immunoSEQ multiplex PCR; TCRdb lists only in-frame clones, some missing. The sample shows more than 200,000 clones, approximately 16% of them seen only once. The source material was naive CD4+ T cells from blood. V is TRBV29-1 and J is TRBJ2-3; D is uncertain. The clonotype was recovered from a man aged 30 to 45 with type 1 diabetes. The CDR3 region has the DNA TGCAGCTCTTGCCCGGACAGCACAGATACGCAGTATTTT. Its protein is CSSCPDSTDTQYF.